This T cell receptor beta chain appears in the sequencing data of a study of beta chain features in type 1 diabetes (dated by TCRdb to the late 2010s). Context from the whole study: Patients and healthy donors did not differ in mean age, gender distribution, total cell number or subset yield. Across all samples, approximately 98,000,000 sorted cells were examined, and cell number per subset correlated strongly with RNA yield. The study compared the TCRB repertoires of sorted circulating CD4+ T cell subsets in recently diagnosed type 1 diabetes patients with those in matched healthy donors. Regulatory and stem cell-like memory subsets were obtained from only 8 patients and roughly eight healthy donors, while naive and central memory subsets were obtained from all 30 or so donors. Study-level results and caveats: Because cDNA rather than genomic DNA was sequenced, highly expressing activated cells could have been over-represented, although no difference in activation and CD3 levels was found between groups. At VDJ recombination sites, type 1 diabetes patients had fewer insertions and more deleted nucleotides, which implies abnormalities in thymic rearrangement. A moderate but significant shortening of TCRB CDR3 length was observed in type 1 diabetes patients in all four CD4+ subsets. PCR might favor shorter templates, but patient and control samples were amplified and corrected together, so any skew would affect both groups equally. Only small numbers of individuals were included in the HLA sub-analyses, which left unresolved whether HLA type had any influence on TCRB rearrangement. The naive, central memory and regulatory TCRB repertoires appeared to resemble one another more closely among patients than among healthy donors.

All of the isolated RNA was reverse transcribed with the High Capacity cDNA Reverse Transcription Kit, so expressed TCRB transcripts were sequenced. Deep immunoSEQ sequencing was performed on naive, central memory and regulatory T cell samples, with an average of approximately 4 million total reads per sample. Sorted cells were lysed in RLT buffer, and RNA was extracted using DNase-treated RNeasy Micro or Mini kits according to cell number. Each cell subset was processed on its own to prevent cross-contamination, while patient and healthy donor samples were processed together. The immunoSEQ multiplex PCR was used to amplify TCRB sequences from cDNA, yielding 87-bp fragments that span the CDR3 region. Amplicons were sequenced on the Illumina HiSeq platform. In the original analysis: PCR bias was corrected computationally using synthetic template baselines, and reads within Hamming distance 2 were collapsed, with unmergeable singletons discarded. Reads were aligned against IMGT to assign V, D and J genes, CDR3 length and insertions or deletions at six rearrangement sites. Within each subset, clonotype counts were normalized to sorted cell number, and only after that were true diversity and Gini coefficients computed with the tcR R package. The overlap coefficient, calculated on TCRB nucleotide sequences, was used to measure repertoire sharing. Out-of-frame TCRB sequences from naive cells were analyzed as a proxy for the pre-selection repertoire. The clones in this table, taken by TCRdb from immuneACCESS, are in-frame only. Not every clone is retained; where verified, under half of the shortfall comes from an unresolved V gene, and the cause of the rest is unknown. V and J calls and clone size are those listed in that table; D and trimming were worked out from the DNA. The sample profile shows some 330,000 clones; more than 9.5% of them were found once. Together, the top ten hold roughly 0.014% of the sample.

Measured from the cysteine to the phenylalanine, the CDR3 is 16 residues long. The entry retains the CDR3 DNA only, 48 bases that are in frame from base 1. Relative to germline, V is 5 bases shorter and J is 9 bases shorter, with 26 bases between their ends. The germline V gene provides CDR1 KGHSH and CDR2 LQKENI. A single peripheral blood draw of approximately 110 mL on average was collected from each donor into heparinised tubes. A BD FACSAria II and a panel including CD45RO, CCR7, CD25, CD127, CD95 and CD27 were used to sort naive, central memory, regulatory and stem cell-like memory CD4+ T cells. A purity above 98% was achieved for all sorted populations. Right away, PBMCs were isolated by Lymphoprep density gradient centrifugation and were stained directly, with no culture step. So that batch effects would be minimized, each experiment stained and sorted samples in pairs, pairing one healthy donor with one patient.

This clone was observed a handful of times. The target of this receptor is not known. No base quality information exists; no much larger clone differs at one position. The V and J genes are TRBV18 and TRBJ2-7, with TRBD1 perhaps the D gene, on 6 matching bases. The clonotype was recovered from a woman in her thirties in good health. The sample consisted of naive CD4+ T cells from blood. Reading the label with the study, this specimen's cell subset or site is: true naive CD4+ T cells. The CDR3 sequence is CASSAQSTGDPTGQYF. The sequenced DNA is TGTGCCAGCTCAGCCCAATCGACAGGCGATCCTACGGGGCAGTACTTC.